The 16 T cell receptor beta chains below all came from one sample that was sequenced in a study of shared clonotypes between healthy human individuals. Clones were read by immunoSEQ multiplex PCR, and TCRdb kept only the in-frame ones, dropping some. The table lists about 380,000 clones, roughly 96% of them singletons. The sequencing input was memory CD8+ T cells sorted from blood. The sample's subset: CD45RO+ cells pooled with CCR7-negative TemRA cells. Receptor source: a man aged 25 to 45 in good health.

On this clone: This same CDR3 is encoded by further DNA sequences in the sample. The chain recombines TRBV28 with TRBJ1-1; D not certain. CDR1 is MDHEN and CDR2 is SYDVKM in the germline V gene. The CDR3 runs 14 residues. V shed 3 bases and J shed 1 base, with 9 bases lying between them. Here the CDR3 reads CASSFPRQNTEAFF. CDR3 nucleotide sequence: TGTGCCAGCAGTTTCCCTAGACAGAACACTGAAGCTTTCTTT.

This clone has a single count. The V call is TRBV2, the J call TRBJ2-1; D uncertain. The CDR3 runs to 14 residues. Germline CDR1 and CDR2: SNHLY and FYNNEI. Trimming took 3 bases from V and 3 from J, leaving 9 bases between them. In DNA form, the CDR3 reads TGTGCCAGCAGTGACAGAACCGGCTACAATGAGCAGTTCTTC. Its protein is CASSDRTGYNEQFF.

The chain links TRBV9 to TRBJ2-3; 8 bases are shared with TRBD2. Germline lookup yields CDR1 SGDLS and CDR2 YYNGEE. Trimming took 5 bases from V and 0 from J; bases not matched to a gene: 5. The CDR3 runs to 15 residues. The CDR3 protein is CASSLAGGSTDTQYF. For the CDR3, the DNA is TGTGCCAGCAGTCTAGCGGGCGGGAGCACAGATACGCAGTATTTT.

The gene calls are TRBV6-1 and TRBJ1-5; TRBD1 is a possible D gene (5 bases). The CDR3 has 15 residues. Germline V gene lookup returns CDR1 MNHNS and CDR2 SASEGT. Trimming left V 3 bases short and J 0 bases short, with 9 bases between. The CDR3 protein is CASSETDYSNQPQHF. DNA of the CDR3: TGTGCCAGCAGTGAGACAGACTATAGCAATCAGCCCCAGCATTTT.

The CDR3 is CASSLNTDTQYF. CDR3 DNA sequence: TGTGCCAGCTCACTAAACACAGATACGCAGTATTTT. The chain uses TRBV18 and TRBJ2-3; D unclear. Germline CDR1 KGHSH, CDR2 LQKENI. CDR3 length: 12 amino acids. V lost 4 bases, J lost 2 bases, and 4 bases lay in between. The full variable domain, with the rest looked up from reference TRBV18 and TRBJ2-3, is NAGVMQNPRHLVRRRGQEARLRCSPMKGHSHVYWYRQLPEEGLKFMVYLQKENIIDESGMPKERFSAEFPKEGPSILRIQQVVRGDSAAYFCASSLNTDTQYFGPGTRLTVL.

This clone turned up a few times. The chain links TRBV30 to TRBJ1-3; D is unresolved. V lost 1 base, J lost 0 bases, and 1 base lay in between. CDR1 is GTSNPN, CDR2 SVGIG, per germline (reference sequence). This CDR3 region has 12 residues. This CDR3 is CAWSDSGNTIYF. Written as DNA, the CDR3 is TGTGCCTGGAGTGACTCTGGAAACACCATATATTTT.

On this clone: The sample has other DNA sequences that encode this CDR3 too. The genes are TRBV14 and TRBJ1-1, with no clear D. There are 13 residues in the CDR3. V shed 1 base and J shed 1 base, with 4 bases lying between them. The germline gives CDR1 SGHDN, CDR2 FVKESK. CDR3 protein: CASSQGGNTEAFF. In DNA form, the CDR3 reads TGTGCCAGCAGCCAAGGAGGGAACACTGAAGCTTTCTTT. Drawing the rest from reference TRBV14 and TRBJ1-1, the complete variable domain is EAGVTQFPSHSVIEKGQTVTLRCDPISGHDNLYWYRRVMGKEIKFLLHFVKESKQDESGMPNNRFLAERTGGTYSTLKVQPAELEDSGVYFCASSQGGNTEAFFGQGTRLTVV.

The chain carries TRBV6-4 and TRBJ1-5; D perhaps matches TRBD1 (6 bases). Trimming removed 4 bases at V and 4 bases at J, with 14 bases between. Germline CDR1 MRHNA, CDR2 SNTAGT. The CDR3 loop spans 15 amino acids. CDR3: CASSVSGTLNQPQHF. In DNA, the CDR3 is TGTGCCAGCAGTGTCTCCGGGACACTTAATCAGCCCCAGCATTTT.

This chain connects TRBV10-3 to TRBJ2-1; 8 bases align to TRBD1. This CDR3 has 13 residues. V gave up 4 bases and J gave up 7 bases; unmatched junction bases: 3. The germline gives CDR1 ENHRY, CDR2 SYGVKD. Here the CDR3 DNA reads TGTGCCATCAGTGCGGACAGGGTGAATGAGCAGTTCTTC. Protein sequence: CAISADRVNEQFF.

This rearrangement joins TRBV11-3 to TRBJ2-6; D unclear. This CDR3 is built from 17 residues. Germline V gene sequence: CDR1 SGHNT, CDR2 YENEEA. V was cut by 5 bases and J by 1 base, with 15 bases left in between. For the CDR3, the DNA is TGTGCCAGCAGCCCGGGCCATTACTCGTCTGGGGCCAACGTCCTGACTTTC. It encodes CASSPGHYSSGANVLTF.

V usage is TRBV5-1 and J usage is TRBJ2-5; possibly TRBD1 or TRBD2 for D (6 bases each). The CDR3 loop spans 15 amino acids. Per germline, CDR1 SGHRS and CDR2 YFSETQ. The ends were cut back, 2 bases at V and 2 bases at J, with 13 bases in the middle. Written as DNA, the CDR3 is TGCGCCAGCAGCTTTAGGGGGGACAAACAAGAGACCCAGTACTTC. Encoded protein: CASSFRGDKQETQYF. Together with reference TRBV5-1 and TRBJ2-5, the CDR3 gives the full variable domain: KAGVTQTPRYLIKTRGQQVTLSCSPISGHRSVSWYQQTPGQGLQFLFEYFSETQRNKGNFPGRFSGRQFSNSRSEMNVSTLELGDSALYLCASSFRGDKQETQYFGPGTRLLVL.

The chain carries TRBV10-1 and TRBJ2-7; D not certain. Germline V CDR1 and CDR2: WNHNN, SYGVQD (reference sequence). With 4 bases removed from V and 2 bases from J, the gap between germline ends came to 9 bases. There are 13 residues in the CDR3. The CDR3 DNA reads TGCGCCAGCAGTGGGTCGGCACCCTACGAGCAGTACTTC. Protein sequence: CASSGSAPYEQYF.

The V gene is TRBV11-2, the J gene TRBJ2-2; maybe TRBD1 (5 bases). Germline CDR1 SGHAT, CDR2 FQNNGV. This CDR3 is built from 16 residues. The V gene lost 0 bases and the J gene lost 4 bases, with 12 bases spanning the gap. The CDR3 sequence: CASSLDLWQGTGELFF. As DNA, the CDR3 is TGTGCCAGCAGCTTAGATCTGTGGCAGGGCACCGGGGAGCTGTTTTTT.

The chain combines TRBV2 with TRBJ1-1; possibly TRBD1 for D (5 bases). V lost 8 bases, J lost 4 bases, and 14 bases lay in between. Germline values: CDR1 SNHLY, CDR2 FYNNEI. The CDR3 spans 13 residues. DNA of the CDR3: TGTGCCAGCTTTTATGACGGGGGCACTGAAGCTTTCTTT. It translates to CASFYDGGTEAFF.

V and J are TRBV6-5 and TRBJ2-1; 7 nucleotides match TRBD1. This CDR3 has 12 residues. Germline CDR1 is MNHEY and CDR2 is SVGAGI. J was trimmed by 6 bases and V by 6 bases; bases with no gene match: 2. The CDR3 region has the DNA TGTGCCAGCAGACGACAGGGCAATGAGCAGTTCTTC. It encodes CASRRQGNEQFF.

This sequence joins TRBV7-2 and TRBJ2-5, with D perhaps matching TRBD1 (6 bases). Trimming cost V 3 bases and J 5 bases, with 16 bases left between them. Germline assignment: CDR1 SGHTA and CDR2 FQGNSA. This CDR3 has 15 amino acids. CDR3 in DNA: TGTGCCAGCAGCTTCCTTCCAGGGGCGGCGGAGACCCAGTACTTC. This codes for CASSFLPGAAETQYF. Full variable domain (rest looked up from reference TRBV7-2 and TRBJ2-5): GAGVSQSPSNKVTEKGKDVELRCDPISGHTALYWYRQSLGQGLEFLIYFQGNSAPDKSGLPSDRFSAERTGGSVSTLTIQRTQQEDSAVYLCASSFLPGAAETQYFGPGTRLLVL.